The entry that follows covers one T cell receptor beta chain sequence. Antigen: not known. Median disease duration was approximately seven years, range 0.2-19.1. The entry originates in a study of synovial regulatory T cells in juvenile arthritis. Points from the study as a whole: Inflammation-associated Treg cells in blood had less TCR diversity than the remaining blood Treg cells.

The assay was immunoSEQ multiplex PCR, and TCRdb's table has in-frame clones only and misses some. Its table lists 9,500 to 10,000 clones. CDR3 size: 14 residues. Only the protein is available. Looked up from germline, CDR1 is MGHRA and CDR2 is YSYEKL. This clonotype originated in a donor younger than 30 with juvenile idiopathic arthritis. The V call is TRBV4-1, the J call TRBJ2-3; no DNA is available, so the TRBD2 call from TCRdb remains unchecked. Sequencing was carried out using Treg cells from blood. The subset was: HLA-DR+ inflammation-associated blood Treg cells. The CDR3 is CASKEGGAGDTQYF.